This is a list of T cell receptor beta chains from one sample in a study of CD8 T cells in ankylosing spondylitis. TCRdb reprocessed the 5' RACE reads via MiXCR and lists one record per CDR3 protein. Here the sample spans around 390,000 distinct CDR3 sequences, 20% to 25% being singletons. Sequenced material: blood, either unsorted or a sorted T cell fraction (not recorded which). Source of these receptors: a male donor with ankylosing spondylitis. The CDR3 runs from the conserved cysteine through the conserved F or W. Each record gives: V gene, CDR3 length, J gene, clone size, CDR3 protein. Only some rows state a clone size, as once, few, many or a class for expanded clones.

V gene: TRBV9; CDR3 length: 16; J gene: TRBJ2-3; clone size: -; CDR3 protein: CASSPLGGRGADTQYF
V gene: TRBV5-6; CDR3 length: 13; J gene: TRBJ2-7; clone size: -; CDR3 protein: CASSSNSFYEQYF
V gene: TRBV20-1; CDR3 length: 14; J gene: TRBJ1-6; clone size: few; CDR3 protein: CSATGQGLNSPLHF
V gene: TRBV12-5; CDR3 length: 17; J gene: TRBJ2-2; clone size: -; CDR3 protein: CASGLVLSGRITGELFF
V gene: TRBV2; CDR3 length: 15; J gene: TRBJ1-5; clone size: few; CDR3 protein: CASSAALGQYQPQHF
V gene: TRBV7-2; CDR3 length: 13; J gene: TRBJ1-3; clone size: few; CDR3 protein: CASSLAEGNTIYF
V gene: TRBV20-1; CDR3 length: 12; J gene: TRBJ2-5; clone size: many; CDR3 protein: CSAIETGETQYF
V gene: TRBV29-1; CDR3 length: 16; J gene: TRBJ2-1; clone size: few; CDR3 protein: CSALNPGTGGFRAQFF
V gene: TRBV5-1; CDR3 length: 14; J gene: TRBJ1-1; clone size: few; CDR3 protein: CASSLAGTNVEAFF
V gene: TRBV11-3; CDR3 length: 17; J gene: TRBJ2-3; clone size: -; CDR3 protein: CASSPPRTSGSTDTQYF
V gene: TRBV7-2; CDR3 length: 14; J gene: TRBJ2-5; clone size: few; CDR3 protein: CASSLGGQQETQYF
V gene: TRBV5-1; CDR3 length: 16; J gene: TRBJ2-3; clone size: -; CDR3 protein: CASSSTGTASTDTQYF
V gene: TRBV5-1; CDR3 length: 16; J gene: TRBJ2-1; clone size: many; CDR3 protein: CASSLGGPRSYNEQFF
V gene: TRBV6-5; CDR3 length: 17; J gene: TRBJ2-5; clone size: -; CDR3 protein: CASSYSGGTSVEETQYF
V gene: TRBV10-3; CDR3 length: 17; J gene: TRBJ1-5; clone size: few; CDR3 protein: CAISESLGVPSNQPQHF
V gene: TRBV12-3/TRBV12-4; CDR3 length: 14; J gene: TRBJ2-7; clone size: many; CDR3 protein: CASSLAHFSYEQYF
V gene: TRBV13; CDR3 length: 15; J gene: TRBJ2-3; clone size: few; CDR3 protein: CASSALAGPTDTQYF
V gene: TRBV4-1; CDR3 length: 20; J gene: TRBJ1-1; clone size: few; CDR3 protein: CASSQDVASGTGGFETEAFF
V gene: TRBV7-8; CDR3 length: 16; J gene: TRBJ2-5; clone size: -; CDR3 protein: CASSLDASGTQETQYF
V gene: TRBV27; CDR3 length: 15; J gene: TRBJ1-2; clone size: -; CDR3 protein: CASSSQRGPNYGYTF
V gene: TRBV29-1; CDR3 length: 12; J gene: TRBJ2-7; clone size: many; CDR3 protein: CSGGQGSYEQYF
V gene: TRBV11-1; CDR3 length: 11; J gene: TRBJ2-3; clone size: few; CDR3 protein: CASSRADTQYF
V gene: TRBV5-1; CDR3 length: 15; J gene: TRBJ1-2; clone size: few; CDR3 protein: CASSPGQGVHYGYTF
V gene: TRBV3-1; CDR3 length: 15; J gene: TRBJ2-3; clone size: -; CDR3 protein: CASSMTGGATDTQYF
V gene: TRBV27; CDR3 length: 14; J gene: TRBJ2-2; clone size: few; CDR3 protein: CASSLFGGPGELFF
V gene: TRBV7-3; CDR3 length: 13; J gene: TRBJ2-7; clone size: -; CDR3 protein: CASSFGTGFEQYF
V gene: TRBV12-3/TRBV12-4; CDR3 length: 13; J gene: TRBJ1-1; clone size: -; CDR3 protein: CASSKQGNTEAFF
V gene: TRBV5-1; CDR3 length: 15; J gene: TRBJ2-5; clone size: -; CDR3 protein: CASSGPGGPGETQYF
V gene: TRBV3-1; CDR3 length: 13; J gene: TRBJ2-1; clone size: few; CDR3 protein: CASSLTGGHEQFF
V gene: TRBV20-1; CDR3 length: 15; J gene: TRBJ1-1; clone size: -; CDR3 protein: CSATHSGTGDAEAFF
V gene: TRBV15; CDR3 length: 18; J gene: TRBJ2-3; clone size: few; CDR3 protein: CATSRWLARVASTDTQYF
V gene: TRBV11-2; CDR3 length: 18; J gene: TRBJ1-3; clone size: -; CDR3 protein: CASSLGLQGPSSGNTIYF
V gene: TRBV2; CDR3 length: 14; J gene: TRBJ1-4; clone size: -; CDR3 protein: CASSVHRRDEKLFF
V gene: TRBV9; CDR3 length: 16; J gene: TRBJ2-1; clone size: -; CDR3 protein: CASSVAGGRPYNEQFF
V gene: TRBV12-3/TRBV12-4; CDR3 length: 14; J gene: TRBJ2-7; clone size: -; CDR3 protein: CASSLRGRRNEQYF
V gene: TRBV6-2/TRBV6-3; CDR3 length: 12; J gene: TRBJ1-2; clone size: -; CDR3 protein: CASNARAHGYTF
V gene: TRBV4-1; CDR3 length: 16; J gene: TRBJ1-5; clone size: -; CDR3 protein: CASSQGTGTGVRPQHF
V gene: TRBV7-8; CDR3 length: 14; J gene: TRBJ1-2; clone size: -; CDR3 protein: CASSLAGSSYGYTF
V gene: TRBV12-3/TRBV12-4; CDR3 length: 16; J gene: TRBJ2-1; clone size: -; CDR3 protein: CASSPEGPPNYNEQFF
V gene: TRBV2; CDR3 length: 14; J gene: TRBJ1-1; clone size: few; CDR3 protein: CASTGDRGVSEAFF
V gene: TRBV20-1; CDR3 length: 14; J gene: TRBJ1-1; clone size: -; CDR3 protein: CSATQGNMNTEAFF
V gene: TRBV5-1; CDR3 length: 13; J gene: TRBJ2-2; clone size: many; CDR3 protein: CASSLPAGGELFF
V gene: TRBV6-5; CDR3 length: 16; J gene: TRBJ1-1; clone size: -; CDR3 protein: CASSYRDRAGGTEAFF
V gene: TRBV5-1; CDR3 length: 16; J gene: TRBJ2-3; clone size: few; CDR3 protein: CASSLPTGASTDTQYF
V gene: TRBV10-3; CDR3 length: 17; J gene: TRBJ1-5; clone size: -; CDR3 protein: CAISESSQGKGNQPQHF
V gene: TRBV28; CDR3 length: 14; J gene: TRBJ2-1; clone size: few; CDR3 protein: CASSPPLEGSEQFF
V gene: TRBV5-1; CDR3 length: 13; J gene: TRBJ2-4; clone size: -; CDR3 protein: CASSLGQGGIQYF
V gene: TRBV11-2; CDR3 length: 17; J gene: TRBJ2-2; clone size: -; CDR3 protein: CASSLEASGFNTGELFF
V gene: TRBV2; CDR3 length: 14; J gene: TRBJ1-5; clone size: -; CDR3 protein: CASSVGVSNQPQHF
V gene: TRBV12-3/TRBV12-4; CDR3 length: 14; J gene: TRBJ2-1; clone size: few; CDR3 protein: CASSFPLQYNEQFF
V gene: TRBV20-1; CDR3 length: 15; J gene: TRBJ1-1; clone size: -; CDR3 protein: CSARSDREENTEAFF
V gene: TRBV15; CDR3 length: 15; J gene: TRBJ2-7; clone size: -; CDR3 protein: CATSRDLTSAYEQYF
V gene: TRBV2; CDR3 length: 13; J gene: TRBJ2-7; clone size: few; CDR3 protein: CAGTGTGGDEQYF
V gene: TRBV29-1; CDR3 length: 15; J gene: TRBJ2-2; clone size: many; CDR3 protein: CSGLGRGQYTGELFF
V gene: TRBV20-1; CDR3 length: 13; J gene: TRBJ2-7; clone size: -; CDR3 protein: CSAVRDRMYEQYF
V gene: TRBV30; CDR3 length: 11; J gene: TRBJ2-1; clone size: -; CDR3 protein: CAWTRDNEQFF
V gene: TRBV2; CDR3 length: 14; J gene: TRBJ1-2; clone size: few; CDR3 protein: CASSQGEGPYGYTF